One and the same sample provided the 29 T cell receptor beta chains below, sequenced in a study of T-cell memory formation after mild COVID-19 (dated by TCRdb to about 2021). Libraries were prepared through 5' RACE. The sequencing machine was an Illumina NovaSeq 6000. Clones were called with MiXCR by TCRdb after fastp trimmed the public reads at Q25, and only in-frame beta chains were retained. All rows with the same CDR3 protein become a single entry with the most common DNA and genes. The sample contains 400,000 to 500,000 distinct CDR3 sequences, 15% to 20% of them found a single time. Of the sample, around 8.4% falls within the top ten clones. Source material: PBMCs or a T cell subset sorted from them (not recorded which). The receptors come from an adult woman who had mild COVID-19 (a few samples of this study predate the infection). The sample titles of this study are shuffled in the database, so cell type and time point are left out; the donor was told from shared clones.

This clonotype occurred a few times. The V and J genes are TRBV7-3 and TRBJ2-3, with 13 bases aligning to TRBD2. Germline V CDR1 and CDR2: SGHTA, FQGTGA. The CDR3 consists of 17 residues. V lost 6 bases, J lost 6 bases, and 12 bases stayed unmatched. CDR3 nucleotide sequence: TGTGCCAGCAGTCCACAACCGGGACTAGCGGGGCTGGATACGCAGTATTTT. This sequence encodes CASSPQPGLAGLDTQYF.

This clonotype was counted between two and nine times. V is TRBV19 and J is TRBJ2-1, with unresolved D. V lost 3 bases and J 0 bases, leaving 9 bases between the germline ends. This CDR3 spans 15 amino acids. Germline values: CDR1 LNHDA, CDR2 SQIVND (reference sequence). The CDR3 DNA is TGTGCCAGTAGTATGGGTCCGGGCTCCTACAATGAGCAGTTCTTC. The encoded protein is CASSMGPGSYNEQFF.

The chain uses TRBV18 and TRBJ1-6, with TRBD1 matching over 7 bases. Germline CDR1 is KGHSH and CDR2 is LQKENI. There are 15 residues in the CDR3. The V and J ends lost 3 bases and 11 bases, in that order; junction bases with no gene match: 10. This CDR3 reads CASSPPRTGRAPLHF. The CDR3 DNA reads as TGTGCCAGCTCACCCCCAAGGACAGGCCGAGCACCCCTCCACTTT.

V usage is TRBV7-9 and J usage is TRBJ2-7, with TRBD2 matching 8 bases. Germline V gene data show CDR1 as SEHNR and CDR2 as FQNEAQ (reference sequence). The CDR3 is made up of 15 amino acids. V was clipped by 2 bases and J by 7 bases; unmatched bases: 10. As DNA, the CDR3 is TGTGCCAGCAGCTTAACCGCCCCCGGGAGGGGAGAGCAGTACTTC. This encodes CASSLTAPGRGEQYF.

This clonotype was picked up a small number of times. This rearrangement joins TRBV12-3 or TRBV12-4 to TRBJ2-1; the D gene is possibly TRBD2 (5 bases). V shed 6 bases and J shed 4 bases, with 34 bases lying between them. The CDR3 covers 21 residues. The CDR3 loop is CASRKTRFPPQVLETYNEQFF. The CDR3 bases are TGTGCCAGCAGGAAAACTAGGTTCCCGCCCCAAGTACTCGAGACGTACAATGAGCAGTTCTTC.

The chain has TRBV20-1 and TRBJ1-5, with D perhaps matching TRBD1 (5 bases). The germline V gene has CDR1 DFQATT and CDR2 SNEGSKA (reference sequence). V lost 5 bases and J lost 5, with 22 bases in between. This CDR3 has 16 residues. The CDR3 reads CSAGRWMGRGDQPQHF. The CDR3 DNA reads TGCAGTGCTGGTAGATGGATGGGGAGGGGAGATCAGCCCCAGCATTTT.

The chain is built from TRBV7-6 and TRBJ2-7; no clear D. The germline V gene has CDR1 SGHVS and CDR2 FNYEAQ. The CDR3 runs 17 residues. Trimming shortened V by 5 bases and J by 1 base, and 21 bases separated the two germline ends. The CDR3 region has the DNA TGTGCCAGCAGCCCCCAGGCGAGACGGATCTTATCCTACGAGCAGTACTTC. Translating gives CASSPQARRILSYEQYF.

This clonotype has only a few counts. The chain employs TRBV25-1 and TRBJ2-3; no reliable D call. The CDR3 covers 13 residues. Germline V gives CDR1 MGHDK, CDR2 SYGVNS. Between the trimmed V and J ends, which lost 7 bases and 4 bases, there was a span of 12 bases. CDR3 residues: CASTSGGADTQYF. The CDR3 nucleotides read TGTGCCAGCACCTCCGGCGGTGCAGATACGCAGTATTTT.

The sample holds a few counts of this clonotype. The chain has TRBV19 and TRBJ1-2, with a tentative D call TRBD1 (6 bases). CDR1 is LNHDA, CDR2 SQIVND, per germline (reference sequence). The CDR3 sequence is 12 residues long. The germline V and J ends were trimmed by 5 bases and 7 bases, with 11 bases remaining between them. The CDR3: CASSPRTVGYTF. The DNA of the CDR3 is TGTGCCAGTAGTCCTCGGACAGTTGGCTACACCTTC.

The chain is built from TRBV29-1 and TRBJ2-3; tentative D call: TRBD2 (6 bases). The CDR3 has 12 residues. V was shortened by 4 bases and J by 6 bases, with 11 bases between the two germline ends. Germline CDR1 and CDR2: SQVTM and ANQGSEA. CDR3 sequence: CSVVGDSDTQYF. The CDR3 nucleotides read TGCAGCGTTGTGGGGGACTCTGATACGCAGTATTTT.

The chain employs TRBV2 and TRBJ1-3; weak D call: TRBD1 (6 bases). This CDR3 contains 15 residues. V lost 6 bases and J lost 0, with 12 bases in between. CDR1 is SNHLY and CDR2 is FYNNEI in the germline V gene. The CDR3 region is CASRTTGFSGNTIYF. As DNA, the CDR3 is TGTGCCAGCAGGACTACAGGGTTCTCTGGAAACACCATATATTTT.

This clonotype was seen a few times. As DNA, the CDR3 is TGTGCCAGCAGTTACGGACAGCGCTACGAGCAGTACTTC. It codes for CASSYGQRYEQYF. The chain employs TRBV2 and TRBJ2-7; D might be TRBD1 (6 bases). Per germline, CDR1 SNHLY and CDR2 FYNNEI. There are 13 residues in the CDR3. Trimming stripped 5 bases from V and 3 bases from J, with 11 bases between.

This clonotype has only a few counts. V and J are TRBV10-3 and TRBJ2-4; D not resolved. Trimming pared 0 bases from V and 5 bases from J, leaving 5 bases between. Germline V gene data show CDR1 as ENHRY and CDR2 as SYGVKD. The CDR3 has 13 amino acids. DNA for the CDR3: TGTGCCATCAGTGAGTCTACCGAAAACATTCAGTACTTC. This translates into CAISESTENIQYF.

In DNA, the CDR3 is TGTGCCAGCAGTTACTCTGCAGGGGGCGCGGGGCCCACCGGGGAGCTGTTTTTT. Translation: CASSYSAGGAGPTGELFF. The chain is built from TRBV6-5 and TRBJ2-2, with TRBD1 matching over 8 bases. Germline V lookup: CDR1 MNHEY, CDR2 SVGAGI. CDR3 length equals 18 residues. V shed 0 bases, J shed 4 bases, and the junction held 10 bases outside the gene matches.

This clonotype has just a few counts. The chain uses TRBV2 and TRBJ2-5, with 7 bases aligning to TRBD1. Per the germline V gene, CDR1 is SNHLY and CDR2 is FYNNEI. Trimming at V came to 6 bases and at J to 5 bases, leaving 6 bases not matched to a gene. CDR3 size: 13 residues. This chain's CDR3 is CASRATGYETQYF. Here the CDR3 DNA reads TGTGCCAGCAGGGCGACAGGGTATGAGACCCAGTACTTC.

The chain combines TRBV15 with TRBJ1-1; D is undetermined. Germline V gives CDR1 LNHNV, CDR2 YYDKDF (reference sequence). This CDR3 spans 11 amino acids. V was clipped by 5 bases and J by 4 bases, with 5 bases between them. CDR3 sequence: CATSGFTEAFF. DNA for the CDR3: TGTGCCACCAGCGGTTTCACTGAAGCTTTCTTT.

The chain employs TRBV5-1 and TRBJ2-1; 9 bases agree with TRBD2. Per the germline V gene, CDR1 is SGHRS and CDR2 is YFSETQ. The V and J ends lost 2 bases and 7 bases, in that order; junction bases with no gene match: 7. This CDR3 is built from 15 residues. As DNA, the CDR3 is TGCGCCAGCAGCTTCGGGCGGGGGGGCCTTAATGAGCAGTTCTTC. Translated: CASSFGRGGLNEQFF.

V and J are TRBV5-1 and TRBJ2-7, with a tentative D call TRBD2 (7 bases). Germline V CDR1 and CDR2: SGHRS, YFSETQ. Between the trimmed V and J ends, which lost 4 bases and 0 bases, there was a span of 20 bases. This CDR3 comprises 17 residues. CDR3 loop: CASSLGFGGGSSYEQYF. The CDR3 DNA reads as TGCGCCAGCAGCCTTGGCTTTGGGGGGGGCAGCTCCTACGAGCAGTACTTC.

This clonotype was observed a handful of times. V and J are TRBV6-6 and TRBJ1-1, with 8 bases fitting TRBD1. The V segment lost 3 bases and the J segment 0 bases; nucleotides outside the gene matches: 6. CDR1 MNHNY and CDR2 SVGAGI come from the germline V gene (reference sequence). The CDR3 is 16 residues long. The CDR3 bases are TGTGCCAGCAGTTATCCGACAGGGGCCTTGAACACTGAAGCTTTCTTT. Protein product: CASSYPTGALNTEAFF.

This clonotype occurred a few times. As DNA, the CDR3 is TGTGCCAGCAGCCCCCAGTTCTCGGGGGAGACCCAGTACTTC. Translating gives CASSPQFSGETQYF. The chain joins TRBV7-7 to TRBJ2-5; maybe TRBD2 (5 bases). Germline loops: CDR1 SSHAT, CDR2 FNYEAQ (reference sequence). The V end lost 5 bases, the J end lost 5 bases, and 15 bases lay between the germline ends. This CDR3 is 14 amino acids long.

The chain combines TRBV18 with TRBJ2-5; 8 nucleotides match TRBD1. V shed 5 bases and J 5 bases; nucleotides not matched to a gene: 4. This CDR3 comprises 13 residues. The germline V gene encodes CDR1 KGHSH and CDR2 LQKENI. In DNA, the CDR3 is TGTGCCAGCTCATCGACAGGGGCGGAGACCCAGTACTTC. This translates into CASSSTGAETQYF.

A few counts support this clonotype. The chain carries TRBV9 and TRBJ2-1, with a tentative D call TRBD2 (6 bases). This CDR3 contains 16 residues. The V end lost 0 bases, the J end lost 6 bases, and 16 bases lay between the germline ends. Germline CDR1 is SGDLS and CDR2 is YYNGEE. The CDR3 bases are TGTGCCAGCAGCGTAGGGGACGGGAGTGGTGTCAATGAGCAGTTCTTC. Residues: CASSVGDGSGVNEQFF. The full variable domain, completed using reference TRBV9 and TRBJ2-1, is DSGVTQTPKHLITATGQRVTLRCSPRSGDLSVYWYQQSLDQGLQFLIQYYNGEERAKGNILERFSAQQFPDLHSELNLSSLELGDSALYFCASSVGDGSGVNEQFFGPGTRLTVL.

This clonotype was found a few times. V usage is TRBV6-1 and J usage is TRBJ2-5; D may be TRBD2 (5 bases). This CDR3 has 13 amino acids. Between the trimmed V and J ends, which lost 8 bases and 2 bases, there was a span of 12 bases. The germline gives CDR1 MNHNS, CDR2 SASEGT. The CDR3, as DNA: TGTGCCAGCTTCGGGCGGAGGCAAGAGACCCAGTACTTC. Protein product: CASFGRRQETQYF.

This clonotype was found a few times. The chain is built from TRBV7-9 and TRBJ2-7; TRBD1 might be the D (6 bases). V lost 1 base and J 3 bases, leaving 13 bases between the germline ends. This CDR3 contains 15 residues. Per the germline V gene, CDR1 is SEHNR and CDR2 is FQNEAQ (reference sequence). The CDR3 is CASSLGQGMDYEQYF. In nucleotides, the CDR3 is TGTGCCAGCAGCTTAGGGCAGGGGATGGACTACGAGCAGTACTTC.

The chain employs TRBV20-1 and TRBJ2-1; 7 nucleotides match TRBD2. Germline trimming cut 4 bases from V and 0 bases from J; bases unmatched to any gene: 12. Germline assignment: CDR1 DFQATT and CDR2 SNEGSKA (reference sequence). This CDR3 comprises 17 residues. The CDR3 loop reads CSAIPQERDSSYNEQFF. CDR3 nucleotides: TGCAGTGCTATTCCTCAGGAGCGGGATAGCTCCTACAATGAGCAGTTCTTC.

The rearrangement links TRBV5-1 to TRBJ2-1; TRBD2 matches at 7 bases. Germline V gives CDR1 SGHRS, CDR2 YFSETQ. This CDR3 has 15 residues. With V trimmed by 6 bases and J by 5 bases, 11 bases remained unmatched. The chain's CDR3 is CASTFYGTNNNEQFF. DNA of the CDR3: TGCGCCAGCACTTTCTACGGGACTAACAACAATGAGCAGTTCTTC.

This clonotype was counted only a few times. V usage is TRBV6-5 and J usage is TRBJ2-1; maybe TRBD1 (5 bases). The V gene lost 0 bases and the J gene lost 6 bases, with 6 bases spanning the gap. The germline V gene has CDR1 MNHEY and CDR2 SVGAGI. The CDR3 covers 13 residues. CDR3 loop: CASSYSTVNEQFF. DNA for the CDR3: TGTGCCAGCAGTTACTCGACAGTCAATGAGCAGTTCTTC.

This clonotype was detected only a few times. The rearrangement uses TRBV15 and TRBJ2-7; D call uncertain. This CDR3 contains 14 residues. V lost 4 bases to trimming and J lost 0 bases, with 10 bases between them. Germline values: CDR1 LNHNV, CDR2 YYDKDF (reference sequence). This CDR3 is CATSMGTFSYEQYF. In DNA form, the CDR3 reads TGTGCCACCAGCATGGGAACCTTCTCCTACGAGCAGTACTTC.

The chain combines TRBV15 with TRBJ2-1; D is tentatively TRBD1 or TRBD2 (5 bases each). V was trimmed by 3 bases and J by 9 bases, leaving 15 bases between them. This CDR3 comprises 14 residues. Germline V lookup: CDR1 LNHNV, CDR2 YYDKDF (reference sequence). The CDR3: CATSSRVERGEQFF. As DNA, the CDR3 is TGTGCCACCAGCAGCAGGGTCGAGAGGGGTGAGCAGTTCTTC. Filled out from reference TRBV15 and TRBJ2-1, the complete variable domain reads DAMVIQNPRYQVTQFGKPVTLSCSQTLNHNVMYWYQQKSSQAPKLLFHYYDKDFNNEADTPDNFQSRRPNTSFCFLDIRSPGLGDTAMYLCATSSRVERGEQFFGPGTRLTVL.